The 6 T cell receptor beta chains presented below share a single source sample, sequenced in a study of post-analysis software for immune sequencing data. Notes on the study in general: Patients showed TRBV5-6, TRBV5-1 and TRBV20-1 among four to six TRBV segments more frequent than in controls.

Their antigens are not known. Unique molecular identifiers tagged the TCR beta cDNA libraries. In TCRdb, the PCR reads were re-called with MiXCR into one record per CDR3 protein. The sample lists 450,000 or so distinct CDR3 sequences, around 40% occurring once. The sequencing sample was made of blood. The receptors were sampled from a girl aged 5-17 years with multiple sclerosis.

This clonotype came up a few times. The chain has TRBV29-1 and TRBJ2-5, with a tentative D call TRBD1 (5 bases). The CDR3 runs to 12 residues. Trimming cost V 8 bases and J 5 bases, with 15 bases left between them. The germline CDR1 and CDR2 sequences are SQVTM and ANQGSEA. The CDR3 DNA reads TGCAGCTTCCAAAGGGGCGCGGAGACCCAGTACTTC. This gives the protein CSFQRGAETQYF.

In this sample, this clonotype turned up a few times. J is TRBJ2-4 and V is TRBV27, with 8 bases lining up with TRBD1. The J call could be wrong; TRBJ2-7 is a better fit for the DNA end. This CDR3 region has 15 residues. The germline gives CDR1 MNHEY, CDR2 SMNVEV (reference sequence). As DNA, the CDR3 is TGTGCCAGCAGTTTCGGACAGGGTCCACTCTACGAGCAGTACTTC. Amino acids: CASSFGQGPLYEQYF.

DNA of the CDR3: TGTGCCAGCAGCGTGACAGCCCAGAACACTGAAGCTTTCTTT. The encoded protein is CASSVTAQNTEAFF. This chain uses TRBV12-3 or TRBV12-4 with TRBJ1-1; TRBD1 might be the D (5 bases). This CDR3 is built from 14 residues. The V end was cut by 6 bases, the J end by 1 base, with 12 bases between.

This rearrangement joins TRBV7-2 to TRBJ1-2; D is unresolved. This CDR3 has 13 amino acids. Germline V lookup: CDR1 SGHTA, CDR2 FQGNSA. The ends were cut back, 2 bases at V and 8 bases at J, with 12 bases in the middle. CDR3 sequence reads: CASSLPDGGGYTF. CDR3 coding DNA: TGTGCCAGCAGCTTACCGGACGGTGGGGGCTACACCTTC. The whole variable domain, filled in from reference TRBV7-2 and TRBJ1-2, reads GAGVSQSPSNKVTEKGKDVELRCDPISGHTALYWYRQSLGQGLEFLIYFQGNSAPDKSGLPSDRFSAERTGGSVSTLTIQRTQQEDSAVYLCASSLPDGGGYTFGSGTRLTVV.

The V and J genes are TRBV10-3 and TRBJ2-7; D gene ambiguous. V was cut by 2 bases and J by 3 bases, with 8 bases left in between. Looked up from germline, CDR1 is ENHRY and CDR2 is SYGVKD. The CDR3 covers 13 residues. The DNA for the CDR3 is TGTGCCATCAGTGAGGCTTCCTACTACGAGCAGTACTTC. Translating gives CAISEASYYEQYF.

This clonotype was picked up one time. The junction departs from the called germline gene at one end, perhaps through a read error. The chain joins TRBV7-3 to TRBJ2-1; D may be TRBD2 (5 bases). The CDR3 sequence is 14 residues long. Germline CDR1 and CDR2: SGHTA and FQGTGA. The CDR3 protein is CASNLGGSYNEQFF. The CDR3 DNA sequence: TGTGCCAGCAACTTAGGAGGCTCCTACAATGAGCAGTTCTTC.